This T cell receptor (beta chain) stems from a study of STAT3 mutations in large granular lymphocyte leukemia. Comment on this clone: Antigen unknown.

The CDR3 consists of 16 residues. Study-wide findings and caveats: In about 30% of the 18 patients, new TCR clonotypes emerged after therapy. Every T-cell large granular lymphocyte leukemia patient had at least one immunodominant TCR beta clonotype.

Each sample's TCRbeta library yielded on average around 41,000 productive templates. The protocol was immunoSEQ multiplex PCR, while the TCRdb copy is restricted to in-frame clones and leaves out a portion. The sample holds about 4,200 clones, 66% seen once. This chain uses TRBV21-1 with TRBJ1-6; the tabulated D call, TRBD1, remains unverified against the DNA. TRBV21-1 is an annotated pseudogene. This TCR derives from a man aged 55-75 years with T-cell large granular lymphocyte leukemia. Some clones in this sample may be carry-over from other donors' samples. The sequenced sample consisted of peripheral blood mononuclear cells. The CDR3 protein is CASSKAIRQVNSPLHF. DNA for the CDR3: TGTGCCAGCAGCAAAGCGATTAGACAGGTTAATTCACCCCTCCACTTT.